This entry lists 23 T cell receptor beta chains sequenced from one sample in a study of response to subunit inactivated influenza vaccine. One entry per CDR3 protein, called by TCRdb with MiXCR from the RT-PCR reads. The data show about 540,000 distinct CDR3 sequences, with roughly a quarter seen just once and 2.8% held by the top ten. A further study also used this sample, focusing on T cells expressing NK-cell markers. Per that paper: TCR beta cDNA was generated via 5'RACE template switching incorporating UMIs.

The material sequenced was CD4+ T cells sorted from PBMCs, taken roughly 12 days after vaccination. The receptors were gathered from a man aged 45-65 years who received an inactivated influenza vaccine.

The V call is TRBV20-1, the J call TRBJ2-3; no reliable D call. V shed 6 bases and J shed 6 bases, with 19 bases lying between them. This CDR3 has 14 residues. Looked up from germline, CDR1 is DFQATT and CDR2 is SNEGSKA (reference sequence). The DNA of the CDR3 is TGCAGTGCACTCCAGACTGGGAATAGGGATACGCAGTATTTT. Translating it yields CSALQTGNRDTQYF.

This clonotype was seen more than once but under ten times. The V and J genes are TRBV20-1 and TRBJ1-3; D unresolved. The V gene's germline CDR1 is DFQATT and CDR2 SNEGSKA (reference sequence). The CDR3 has 11 amino acids. Trimming took 6 bases from V and 4 from J, leaving 7 bases between them. CDR3 region: CSANQGNTIYF. The CDR3 nucleotides read TGCAGTGCGAATCAAGGAAACACCATATATTTT.

This clonotype showed up many times. This sequence joins TRBV2 and TRBJ1-5; perhaps TRBD1 as D (6 bases). Germline lookup yields CDR1 SNHLY and CDR2 FYNNEI. The CDR3 sequence is 13 residues long. V dropped 4 bases and J dropped 5 bases, with 9 bases sitting between them. CDR3 DNA sequence: TGTGCCAGCAGTGGTGGGACATATCAGCCCCAGCATTTT. Translated: CASSGGTYQPQHF.

CDR3 loop: CASRGPMTGTEAFF. The CDR3 DNA follows: TGTGCCAGCAGAGGCCCGATGACGGGGACTGAAGCTTTCTTT. V and J are TRBV6-1 and TRBJ1-1; D not resolved. Trimming took 6 bases from V and 5 from J, leaving 16 bases between them. Germline V gene data show CDR1 as MNHNS and CDR2 as SASEGT. The CDR3 totals 14 residues.

Regarding this clonotype: Its ends do not fully match the called genes, so a read error is possible. CDR3 DNA: TGTGCTAGCAGCTTAGATCTCGGGGGGGGCCTAGGTGAGCAGTTCTTC. Amino acids: CASSLDLGGGLGEQFF. The chain recombines TRBV7-7 with TRBJ2-1, with 8 nucleotides matching TRBD2. The length of the CDR3 is 16 residues. Germline CDR1 reads SSHAT; CDR2 reads FNYEAQ (reference sequence).

The rearrangement uses TRBV20-1 and TRBJ2-3, with D perhaps given as TRBD1 or TRBD2 (6 bases each). CDR1 DFQATT and CDR2 SNEGSKA come from the germline V gene (reference sequence). The CDR3 runs to 16 residues. V lost 1 base, J lost 1 base, and 15 bases lay in between. The CDR3 loop is CSARAVWGAGTDTQYF. The CDR3 DNA reads as TGCAGTGCTAGAGCCGTATGGGGGGCGGGCACAGATACGCAGTATTTT.

This clonotype appeared a few times. The chain has TRBV24-1 and TRBJ1-2; D call uncertain. Germline V CDR1 and CDR2: KGHDR, SFDVKD. The CDR3 length is 12 residues. The V and J ends lost 5 bases and 6 bases respectively, with 9 bases between them. The CDR3 here is CATSVSGNGYTF. The CDR3 bases are TGTGCCACCAGTGTATCGGGGAATGGCTACACCTTC.

The CDR3: CASSVAAGRTETQYF. The CDR3, as DNA: TGTGCCAGCAGCGTAGCGGCGGGGAGGACAGAGACCCAGTACTTC. The chain employs TRBV9 and TRBJ2-5; D might be TRBD2 (6 bases). Deletions cut 0 bases from V and 4 bases from J, with 13 bases between. Germline-derived CDR1 and CDR2 are SGDLS and YYNGEE. The CDR3 runs 15 residues.

The chain recombines TRBV4-3 with TRBJ2-2; D not resolved. Trimming took 0 bases from V and 5 from J, leaving 13 bases between them. Germline values: CDR1 LGHNA, CDR2 YSLEER. CDR3 size: 16 residues. The CDR3 nucleotides are TGCGCCAGCAGCCAAGAGGTCGGCAAAGTTACCGGGGAGCTGTTTTTT. It specifies CASSQEVGKVTGELFF.

This clonotype was seen repeatedly, ten times or more. The V gene is TRBV7-9, the J gene TRBJ1-2; D remains ambiguous. Germline CDR1 SEHNR, CDR2 FQNEAQ (reference sequence). CDR3 length equals 12 residues. V lost 1 base and J 7 bases, leaving 7 bases between the germline ends. The CDR3 nucleotides are TGTGCCAGCAGCTTAGATGTGGGTGGCTACACCTTC. It codes for CASSLDVGGYTF.

Many counts were recorded for this clonotype. DNA of the CDR3: TGTGCCAGCAGCTCAGGGTTCACAGGCAGCACAGATACGCAGTATTTT. Translation: CASSSGFTGSTDTQYF. The V and J genes are TRBV7-9 and TRBJ2-3; D might be TRBD1 (5 bases). The length of the CDR3 is 16 residues. Deletions cut 4 bases from V and 0 bases from J, with 14 bases between. The germline CDR1 and CDR2 sequences are SEHNR and FQNEAQ (reference sequence).

The V call is TRBV6-5, the J call TRBJ2-6; D gene uncertain. Germline V gene lookup returns CDR1 MNHEY and CDR2 SVGAGI. Trimming took 2 bases from V and 4 from J, leaving 21 bases between them. This CDR3 is 19 amino acids long. CDR3 residues: CASSYRGDLGLSGANVLTF. The CDR3 bases are TGTGCCAGCAGTTACAGAGGAGATCTGGGGTTGAGCGGGGCCAACGTCCTGACTTTC.

The sample holds a few counts of this clonotype. The chain links TRBV7-9 to TRBJ1-1, with D possibly TRBD1 on 6 matching bases. CDR1 and CDR2 from the germline V gene are SEHNR and FQNEAQ (reference sequence). The CDR3 sequence is 13 residues long. Trimming took off 5 bases at V and 5 bases at J, with 12 bases between the two ends. CDR3 sequence (DNA): TGTGCCAGCAGCGTTATGACAGGAACTGAAGCTTTCTTT. It is translated as CASSVMTGTEAFF.

V usage is TRBV6-1 and J usage is TRBJ2-3; the match to TRBD1 covers 9 bases. V shed 5 bases, J shed 3 bases, and the junction held 9 bases outside the gene matches. The CDR3 sequence is 16 residues long. Germline V gives CDR1 MNHNS, CDR2 SASEGT. The CDR3 loop reads CASSPSGTGRTDTQYF. Written as DNA, the CDR3 is TGTGCCAGCAGTCCTTCCGGGACAGGGAGGACAGATACGCAGTATTTT.

This clonotype was observed once. The V gene is TRBV2, the J gene TRBJ1-4, with a possible D match to TRBD1 (5 bases). Trimming pared 5 bases from V and 4 bases from J, leaving 11 bases between. Germline V gives CDR1 SNHLY, CDR2 FYNNEI. The CDR3 has 14 residues. As DNA, the CDR3 is TGTGCCAGCAGTCTGGGACCGAATAATGAAAAACTGTTTTTT. Translated: CASSLGPNNEKLFF.

This clonotype has just a few counts. The genes are TRBV10-3 and TRBJ2-5, with 7 bases aligning to TRBD2. The CDR3 contains 13 residues. The V gene's germline CDR1 is ENHRY and CDR2 SYGVKD. J was trimmed by 4 bases and V by 9 bases; bases with no gene match: 8. Here the CDR3 reads CAISRLAGETQYF. DNA of the CDR3: TGTGCCATTTCCCGACTAGCCGGAGAGACCCAGTACTTC.

The V call is TRBV24-1, the J call TRBJ2-3; the match to TRBD2 covers 9 bases. V trimming: 3 bases; J trimming: 2 bases; junction bases outside the gene matches: 8. CDR1 and CDR2 from the germline V gene are KGHDR and SFDVKD. The CDR3 length is 17 residues. The CDR3 coding sequence is TGTGCCACCAGTGATCCAGGGACTAGCTCCTTCACAGATACGCAGTATTTT. Amino acids: CATSDPGTSSFTDTQYF.

The rearrangement links TRBV5-1 to TRBJ2-4, with 8 bases identical to TRBD1. This CDR3 has 14 amino acids. In germline, CDR1 is SGHRS, CDR2 YFSETQ. V was clipped by 4 bases and J by 4 bases; unmatched bases: 4. Written as DNA, the CDR3 is TGCGCCAGCAGCATGGACAGGGATAAAAACATTCAGTACTTC. This sequence encodes CASSMDRDKNIQYF.

This clonotype was seen a few times. The V call is TRBV5-1, the J call TRBJ2-7; D gene uncertain. The V gene's germline CDR1 is SGHRS and CDR2 YFSETQ. V lost 0 bases and J lost 5, with 9 bases in between. The CDR3 consists of 13 residues. The CDR3 nucleotides are TGCGCCAGCAGCTTGGGCCTAGGACACGAGCAGTACTTC. Residues: CASSLGLGHEQYF. The whole variable domain, remainder taken from reference TRBV5-1 and TRBJ2-7, is KAGVTQTPRYLIKTRGQQVTLSCSPISGHRSVSWYQQTPGQGLQFLFEYFSETQRNKGNFPGRFSGRQFSNSRSEMNVSTLELGDSALYLCASSLGLGHEQYFGPGTRLTVT.

This chain uses TRBV5-8 with TRBJ1-5; the D is unclear. The V end was cut by 3 bases, the J end by 3 bases, with 7 bases between. Germline loops: CDR1 SGHTS, CDR2 YDEGEE. CDR3 size: 13 residues. The CDR3 DNA is TGTGCCAGCAGCTATCTGACCAATCAGCCCCAGCATTTT. Its translation is CASSYLTNQPQHF.

This chain connects TRBV5-4 to TRBJ1-4; D not certain. Between the trimmed V and J ends, which lost 4 bases and 5 bases, there was a span of 9 bases. This CDR3 is 13 amino acids long. CDR1 is SGHNT, CDR2 YYREEE, per germline (reference sequence). DNA for the CDR3: TGTGCCAGCAGCCCCCCGGGAAATGAAAAACTGTTTTTT. This encodes CASSPPGNEKLFF.

This clonotype showed up just a few times. The CDR3 region has the DNA TGCAGCGCGGCGGACGGAAGCAATCAGCCCCAGCATTTT. This sequence encodes CSAADGSNQPQHF. The chain links TRBV29-1 to TRBJ1-5, with D hard to call. This CDR3 contains 13 residues. CDR1 and CDR2 from the germline V gene are SQVTM and ANQGSEA. V gave up 7 bases and J gave up 1 base, with 11 bases separating them.

The chain is built from TRBV12-3 or TRBV12-4 and TRBJ2-1; TRBD2 might be the D (6 bases). This CDR3 spans 15 amino acids. Trimming stripped 3 bases from V and 4 bases from J, with 13 bases between. The CDR3 spells CASSFRLALYNEQFF. The CDR3 coding sequence is TGTGCCAGCAGTTTTAGGCTAGCGCTATACAATGAGCAGTTCTTC.